A single sample is the source of the 10 T cell receptor beta chains below, sequenced in a study of T cell changes during pregnancy in multiple sclerosis. Libraries were prepared by immunoSEQ multiplex PCR; TCRdb keeps only in-frame clonotypes and omits some of them. The sample lists 45,000 to 50,000 clones; about 90% were seen once. Specimen: CD8+ T cells from peripheral blood mononuclear cells, collected after pregnancy. These receptors came from a female donor with multiple sclerosis, enrolled in a pregnancy study.

The rearrangement uses TRBV6-6 and TRBJ2-2; D not resolved. The CDR3 contains 12 residues. Trimming stripped 4 bases from V and 7 bases from J, with 7 bases between. Germline values: CDR1 MNHNY, CDR2 SVGAGI (reference sequence). For the CDR3, the DNA is TGTGCCAGCAGTTTACATGTCGGGGAGCTGTTTTTT. Protein product: CASSLHVGELFF.

The rearrangement uses TRBV5-1 and TRBJ1-6; no definite D call. This CDR3 has 14 amino acids. Germline CDR1 and CDR2: SGHRS and YFSETQ. The V end was cut by 0 bases, the J end by 6 bases, with 7 bases between. The CDR3 protein is CASSLEGANSPLHF. The CDR3 DNA reads TGCGCCAGCAGCTTGGAAGGAGCTAATTCACCCCTCCACTTT.

The chain employs TRBV6-1 and TRBJ1-4; D is unresolved. V lost 4 bases and J lost 0, with 9 bases in between. The V gene's germline CDR1 is MNHNS and CDR2 SASEGT. The CDR3 spans 15 residues. The CDR3 spells CASSGGVATNEKLFF. The CDR3 DNA sequence: TGTGCCAGCAGTGGGGGAGTGGCAACTAATGAAAAACTGTTTTTT.

The rearrangement uses TRBV6-1 and TRBJ2-1; TRBD1 matches at 7 bases. J was trimmed by 10 bases and V by 1 base; bases with no gene match: 10. Germline V gene sequence: CDR1 MNHNS, CDR2 SASEGT. This CDR3 comprises 15 residues. CDR3 DNA: TGTGCCAGCAGTGAAGGAGTTTACCGGGACAGAGAGCAGTTCTTC. Translating it yields CASSEGVYRDREQFF.

The chain is built from TRBV6-1 and TRBJ2-7; TRBD1 agrees at 7 bases. The CDR3 consists of 13 residues. CDR1 is MNHNS, CDR2 SASEGT, per germline. With V trimmed by 4 bases and J by 5 bases, 5 bases remained unmatched. CDR3 DNA sequence: TGTGCCAGCAGTGCGGGACAGAGCCACGAGCAGTACTTC. Translation gives CASSAGQSHEQYF.

CDR3 region: CAWGWTGVGNEQFF. In DNA form, the CDR3 reads TGTGCCTGGGGTTGGACAGGGGTTGGCAATGAGCAGTTCTTC. The chain joins TRBV30 to TRBJ2-1; 9 bases are a match to TRBD1. CDR3 length: 14 residues. V shed 5 bases and J 6 bases; nucleotides not matched to a gene: 8. Per the germline V gene, CDR1 is GTSNPN and CDR2 is SVGIG (reference sequence).

V is TRBV4-3 and J is TRBJ2-1; D call uncertain. The germline gives CDR1 LGHNA, CDR2 YSLEER. V lost 3 bases and J 0 bases, leaving 9 bases between the germline ends. This CDR3 has 15 residues. Written as DNA, the CDR3 is TGCGCCAGCAGCCATGGCCCGCACTCCTACAATGAGCAGTTCTTC. As protein: CASSHGPHSYNEQFF.

The genes are TRBV7-8 and TRBJ1-4; 7 bases match TRBD1. The CDR3 length is 12 residues. With V trimmed by 1 base and J by 12 bases, 2 bases remained unmatched. In germline, CDR1 is SGHVS, CDR2 FQNEAQ. CDR3 sequence (DNA): TGTGCCAGCAGCTTAGTCAGGGGGGAACTGTTTTTT. Translation: CASSLVRGELFF.

The chain joins TRBV27 to TRBJ1-4; weak D call: TRBD1 (6 bases). Germline V lookup: CDR1 MNHEY, CDR2 SMNVEV (reference sequence). V was shortened by 7 bases and J by 8 bases, with 26 bases between the two germline ends. This CDR3 has 17 residues. In nucleotides, the CDR3 is TGTGCCAGCAAGGCGACAGGTCGTCGGCGTTTGTGGGAAAAACTGTTTTTT. Its protein is CASKATGRRRLWEKLFF. Full variable domain (rest looked up from reference TRBV27 and TRBJ1-4): EAQVTQNPRYLITVTGKKLTVTCSQNMNHEYMSWYRQDPGLGLRQIYYSMNVEVTDKGDVPEGYKVSRKEKRNFPLILESPSPNQTSLYFCASKATGRRRLWEKLFFGSGTQLSVL.

The chain recombines TRBV7-9 with TRBJ2-3, with D hard to call. The V end lost 2 bases, the J end lost 2 bases, and 14 bases lay between the germline ends. The CDR3 extends over 16 amino acids. Germline V gene data show CDR1 as SEHNR and CDR2 as FQNEAQ (reference sequence). Written as DNA, the CDR3 is TGTGCCAGCAGCTTATTTCCTAGTTCCCCCACAGATACGCAGTATTTT. The encoded protein is CASSLFPSSPTDTQYF.